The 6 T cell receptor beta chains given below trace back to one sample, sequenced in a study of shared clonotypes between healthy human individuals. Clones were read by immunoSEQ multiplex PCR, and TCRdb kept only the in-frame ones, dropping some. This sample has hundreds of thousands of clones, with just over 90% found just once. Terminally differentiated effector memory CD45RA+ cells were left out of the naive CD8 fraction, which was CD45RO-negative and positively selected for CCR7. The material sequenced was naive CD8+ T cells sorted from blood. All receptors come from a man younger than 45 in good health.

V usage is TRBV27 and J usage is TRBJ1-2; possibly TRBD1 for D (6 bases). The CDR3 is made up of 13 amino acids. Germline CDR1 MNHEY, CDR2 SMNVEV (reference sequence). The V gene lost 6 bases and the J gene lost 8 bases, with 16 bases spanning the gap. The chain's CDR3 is CASSPGHFYGYTF. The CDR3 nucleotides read TGTGCCAGCAGCCCGGGACATTTTTACGGCTACACCTTC.

Written as DNA, the CDR3 is TGTGCCAGCACTGCGGGCCCGTACACCTACGAGCAGTACTTC. This sequence encodes CASTAGPYTYEQYF. The V call is TRBV18, the J call TRBJ2-7, with D possibly being TRBD2 (5 bases). Trimming shortened V by 8 bases and J by 2 bases, and 16 bases separated the two germline ends. The CDR3 extends over 14 amino acids. CDR1 is KGHSH, CDR2 LQKENI, per germline.

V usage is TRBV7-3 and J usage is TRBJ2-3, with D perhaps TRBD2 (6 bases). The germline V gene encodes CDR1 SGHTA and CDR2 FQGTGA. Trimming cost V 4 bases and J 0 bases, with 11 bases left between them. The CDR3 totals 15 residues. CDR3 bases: TGTGCCAGCAGCTCAGACGGGACTAGCACAGATACGCAGTATTTT. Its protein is CASSSDGTSTDTQYF.

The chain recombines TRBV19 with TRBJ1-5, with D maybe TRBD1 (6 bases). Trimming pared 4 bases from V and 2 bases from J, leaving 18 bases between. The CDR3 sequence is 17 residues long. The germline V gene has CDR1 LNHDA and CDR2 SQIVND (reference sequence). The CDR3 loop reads CASSTPKTGKGNQPQHF. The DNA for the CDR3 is TGTGCCAGTAGTACACCAAAAACAGGGAAGGGCAATCAGCCCCAGCATTTT. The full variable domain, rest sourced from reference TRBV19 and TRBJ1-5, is DGGITQSPKYLFRKEGQNVTLSCEQNLNHDAMYWYRQDPGQGLRLIYYSQIVNDFQKGDIAEGYSVSREKKESFPLTVTSAQKNPTAFYLCASSTPKTGKGNQPQHFGDGTRLSIL.

DNA for the CDR3: TGTGCCAGCAGTTTAACCCATCGGACAGGGGTGGTAGAGACCCAGTACTTC. As protein: CASSLTHRTGVVETQYF. J is TRBJ2-5 and V is TRBV27; 9 bases line up with TRBD1. The CDR3 is 17 amino acids. Germline CDR1 is MNHEY and CDR2 is SMNVEV (reference sequence). Trimming took 2 bases from V and 4 from J; bases not matched to a gene: 11.

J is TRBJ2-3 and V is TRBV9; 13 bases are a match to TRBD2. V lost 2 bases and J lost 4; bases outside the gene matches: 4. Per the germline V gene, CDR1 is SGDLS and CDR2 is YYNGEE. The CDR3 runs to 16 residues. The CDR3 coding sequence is TGTGCCAGCAGCGTCACTAGCGGGAGGGTACCAGATACGCAGTATTTT. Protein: CASSVTSGRVPDTQYF.